The 27 T cell receptor beta chains below all came from one sample that was sequenced in a study of T cells in Graves' hyperthyroidism and ophthalmopathy. Amplified regions were TCR beta CDR3 sequences from RNA transcripts. The HTBI primer set was used in a first-round RT-PCR of the TCR CDR3. TCRdb reanalysed the multiplex PCR reads using MiXCR and keeps one entry per CDR3 protein. This sample carries about 760,000 distinct CDR3 sequences, 35% of them seen once, and the ten largest clones take about a third. Sequenced input: blood. Source of these receptors: a woman in her forties with Graves' hyperthyroidism.

Comment on this clonotype: Lacking the conserved final phenylalanine or tryptophan, this CDR3 likely reflects a read error. The rearrangement uses TRBV7-6 and TRBJ2-7; 7 bases are shared with TRBD1. Trimming at V came to 5 bases and at J to 5 bases, leaving 6 bases not matched to a gene. CDR1 and CDR2 (germline): SGHVS, FNYEAQ. The CDR3 runs 13 residues. The CDR3 region has the DNA TGTGCCAGCAGCGTGGACAGGTTGAACGAGCAGTACATC. Protein sequence: CASSVDRLNEQYI.

This chain connects TRBV19 to TRBJ2-3; D is uncertain. This CDR3 is 13 amino acids long. Germline CDR1 reads LNHDA; CDR2 reads SQIVND (reference sequence). V lost 3 bases and J 1 base, leaving 5 bases between the germline ends. The CDR3 reads CASSILGTDTQYF. CDR3 bases: TGTGCCAGTAGTATCCTAGGCACAGATACGCAGTATTTT.

The chain has TRBV20-1 and TRBJ2-5; D unclear. Trimming stripped 6 bases from V and 2 bases from J, with 7 bases between. The germline V gene has CDR1 DFQATT and CDR2 SNEGSKA (reference sequence). This CDR3 has 11 residues. The CDR3, as DNA: TGCAGTGCGAACCAACAAGAGACCCAGTACTTC. Translating it yields CSANQQETQYF.

The rearrangement links TRBV2 to TRBJ1-2; the D gene is possibly TRBD1 (6 bases). The germline CDR1 and CDR2 sequences are SNHLY and FYNNEI. Trimming pared 5 bases from V and 6 bases from J, leaving 16 bases between. CDR3 length: 14 amino acids. CDR3 amino acids: CASSFYRGRDGYTF. CDR3 sequence (DNA): TGTGCCAGCAGTTTCTATCGGGGGCGGGATGGCTACACCTTC.

This chain joins TRBV5-4 and TRBJ2-5; D might be TRBD1 (6 bases). CDR1 is SGHNT, CDR2 YYREEE, per germline (reference sequence). The CDR3 has 13 residues. Trimming stripped 0 bases from V and 7 bases from J, with 10 bases between. The CDR3 DNA sequence: TGTGCCAGCAGCTTGGGGACAGAGGGGACCCAGTACTTC. The encoded protein is CASSLGTEGTQYF. Full variable domain (remainder filled in from reference TRBV5-4 and TRBJ2-5): ETGVTQSPTHLIKTRGQQVTLRCSSQSGHNTVSWYQQALGQGPQFIFQYYREEENGRGNFPPRFSGLQFPNYSSELNVNALELDDSALYLCASSLGTEGTQYFGPGTRLLVL.

Ten or more counts support this clonotype. The chain has TRBV29-1 and TRBJ1-6; TRBD1 matches 7 bases. Germline assignment: CDR1 SQVTM and CDR2 ANQGSEA. The CDR3 runs 15 residues. With V trimmed by 6 bases and J by 9 bases, 14 bases remained unmatched. In DNA, the CDR3 is TGCAGCGTGATGGAGGGGGCGGCTTGGGGTTCACCCCTCCACTTT. This sequence encodes CSVMEGAAWGSPLHF.

This clonotype showed up just a few times. The gene calls are TRBV19 and TRBJ1-1; tentative D call: TRBD1 (6 bases). This CDR3 region has 14 residues. With 1 base removed from V and 1 base from J, the gap between germline ends came to 7 bases. Germline CDR1 reads LNHDA; CDR2 reads SQIVND (reference sequence). Written as DNA, the CDR3 is TGTGCCAGTAGTATAGGGGGGCCGAACACTGAAGCTTTCTTT. Protein product: CASSIGGPNTEAFF.

CDR3 sequence reads: CASSQLRNSPLHF. The CDR3 DNA reads as TGTGCCAGCAGCCAACTTCGCAATTCACCCCTCCACTTT. V is TRBV4-2 and J is TRBJ1-6; D remains ambiguous. The CDR3 has 13 amino acids. Germline values: CDR1 LGHNA, CDR2 YNFKEQ. Between the trimmed V and J ends, which lost 2 bases and 7 bases, there was a span of 6 bases.

Many counts were recorded for this clonotype. The CDR3 nucleotides read TGTGCCAGCAGTTTCCACGGGACAGGGAGCACTGAAGCTTTCTTT. It is translated as CASSFHGTGSTEAFF. V usage is TRBV6-5 and J usage is TRBJ1-1; TRBD1 agrees at 9 bases. Germline V gene lookup returns CDR1 MNHEY and CDR2 SVGAGI. There are 15 residues in the CDR3. Trimming at V came to 4 bases and at J to 4 bases, leaving 7 bases not matched to a gene.

Points on this clonotype: A junction boundary mismatches the germline segment, possibly from a read error. This chain joins TRBV15 and TRBJ2-5, with D perhaps matching TRBD1 (5 bases). There are 15 residues in the CDR3. Germline V gives CDR1 LNHNV, CDR2 YYDKDF (reference sequence). The CDR3 loop is CATSRGNQGQKTQYF. The CDR3 DNA reads as TGTGCCACCAGCAGAGGGAACCAGGGCCAAAAGACCCAGTACTTC.

The J gene is TRBJ2-3, the V gene TRBV24-1; TRBD2 agrees at 7 bases. J gave up 1 base and V 7 bases, and 4 bases lay outside the gene matches. The V gene's germline CDR1 is KGHDR and CDR2 SFDVKD. CDR3 length equals 14 residues. This CDR3 is CATSWSGGTDTQYF. In DNA, the CDR3 is TGTGCCACCAGCTGGAGCGGGGGCACAGATACGCAGTATTTT.

The V gene is TRBV6-1, the J gene TRBJ2-7; TRBD2 aligns across 7 bases. Per the germline V gene, CDR1 is MNHNS and CDR2 is SASEGT. The J segment lost 7 bases and the V segment lost 8 bases, leaving 20 bases of the junction unmatched. This CDR3 comprises 16 residues. The CDR3 region is CASSAPGWEGGIEQYF. In nucleotides, the CDR3 is TGTGCCAGCTCCGCCCCCGGCTGGGAGGGTGGCATTGAGCAGTACTTC.

The gene calls are TRBV7-2 and TRBJ2-7; TRBD1 aligns across 8 bases. Germline assignment: CDR1 SGHTA and CDR2 FQGNSA. Trimming at V came to 5 bases and at J to 5 bases, leaving 20 bases not matched to a gene. This CDR3 region has 18 residues. DNA for the CDR3: TGTGCCAGCAGCCAAGAACCCGCAGACAGGGGATCCCTCCACGAGCAGTACTTC. Its protein product is CASSQEPADRGSLHEQYF. Together with reference TRBV7-2 and TRBJ2-7, the CDR3 gives the full variable domain: GAGVSQSPSNKVTEKGKDVELRCDPISGHTALYWYRQSLGQGLEFLIYFQGNSAPDKSGLPSDRFSAERTGGSVSTLTIQRTQQEDSAVYLCASSQEPADRGSLHEQYFGPGTRLTVT.

There are many counts of this clonotype. The chain combines TRBV29-1 with TRBJ1-1; D is unresolved. V dropped 2 bases and J dropped 2 bases, with 3 bases sitting between them. In germline, CDR1 is SQVTM, CDR2 ANQGSEA. This CDR3 is built from 11 residues. CDR3 sequence: CSVEYNTEAFF. The CDR3 DNA reads as TGCAGCGTTGAATATAACACTGAAGCTTTCTTT.

The rearrangement links TRBV19 to TRBJ1-2; a possible D gene is TRBD1 (6 bases). CDR1 is LNHDA and CDR2 is SQIVND in the germline V gene (reference sequence). The CDR3 extends over 16 amino acids. Between the trimmed V and J ends, which lost 2 bases and 4 bases, there was a span of 17 bases. The CDR3 DNA reads TGTGCCAGTAGTATAATGGGGGCAGGTACGATCTATGGCTACACCTTC. Encoded protein: CASSIMGAGTIYGYTF.

The chain carries TRBV24-1 and TRBJ1-1, with 7 nucleotides matching TRBD1. The CDR3 extends over 13 amino acids. J lost 5 bases, V lost 8 bases, and 7 bases had no gene match. The germline V gene has CDR1 KGHDR and CDR2 SFDVKD. CDR3 loop: CATKSGGGTEAFF. The CDR3, as DNA: TGTGCCACCAAATCAGGGGGGGGGACTGAAGCTTTCTTT.

This clonotype was observed many times. The CDR3: CAISAQVGTGNEKLFF. The DNA of the CDR3 is TGTGCCATCAGCGCCCAGGTTGGGACGGGAAATGAAAAACTGTTTTTT. The rearrangement joins TRBV10-3 to TRBJ1-4; D perhaps matches TRBD1 (5 bases). The CDR3 is 16 residues long. Germline V gene data show CDR1 as ENHRY and CDR2 as SYGVKD. V was cut by 6 bases and J by 5 bases, with 19 bases left in between.

Many counts were recorded for this clonotype. The chain is built from TRBV10-3 and TRBJ2-2; no clear D. The germline V gene encodes CDR1 ENHRY and CDR2 SYGVKD. The ends were cut back, 2 bases at V and 0 bases at J, with 10 bases in the middle. The CDR3 sequence is 16 residues long. The CDR3 DNA reads as TGTGCCATCAGTGAGACTGGCGTATCGAACACCGGGGAGCTGTTTTTT. It codes for CAISETGVSNTGELFF.

This chain joins TRBV2 and TRBJ2-2, with a weak D call TRBD1 (6 bases). This CDR3 region has 16 residues. The V and J ends lost 6 bases and 0 bases respectively, with 14 bases between them. Germline CDR1 reads SNHLY; CDR2 reads FYNNEI. CDR3 DNA sequence: TGTGCCAGCAGACCCGGCTGGGACACGAACACCGGGGAGCTGTTTTTT. Protein sequence: CASRPGWDTNTGELFF.

The chain has TRBV5-1 and TRBJ1-6; D possibly corresponds to TRBD1 (6 bases). Trimming stripped 4 bases from V and 9 bases from J, with 14 bases between. CDR3 length: 14 amino acids. Germline CDR1 is SGHRS and CDR2 is YFSETQ. The CDR3 nucleotides are TGCGCCAGCAGCCACGGACAGAACCTTTCACCCCTCCACTTT. It is translated as CASSHGQNLSPLHF.

This clonotype was detected many times. V is TRBV29-1 and J is TRBJ2-6; D possibly corresponds to TRBD1 (6 bases). The ends were cut back, 0 bases at V and 0 bases at J, with 21 bases in the middle. The CDR3 contains 20 residues. Germline values: CDR1 SQVTM, CDR2 ANQGSEA. The DNA for the CDR3 is TGCAGCGTTGAAGATCGAATAGGGGGACAAGTTAACTCTGGGGCCAACGTCCTGACTTTC. This encodes CSVEDRIGGQVNSGANVLTF.

This chain joins TRBV6-1 and TRBJ1-1; TRBD1 might be the D (6 bases). CDR3 length: 14 residues. With 5 bases removed from V and 12 bases from J, the gap between germline ends came to 22 bases. Per the germline V gene, CDR1 is MNHNS and CDR2 is SASEGT. The CDR3 sequence: CASSSPDGQLWTFF. The CDR3 bases are TGTGCCAGCAGTTCCCCAGATGGACAGCTGTGGACTTTCTTT.

This clonotype turned up a few times. A single base separates this from a much larger clone, so it may be a read error. V gene TRBV7-9 combines with J gene TRBJ1-2, with unresolved D. Germline loops: CDR1 SEHNR, CDR2 FQNEAQ (reference sequence). The CDR3 runs to 12 residues. The CDR3 region has the DNA TGTGCCAGCAGCTTACTGGACTATGGCTACGCCTTC. This sequence encodes CASSLLDYGYAF. Variable domain in full (rest from reference TRBV7-9 and TRBJ1-2): DTGVSQNPRHKITKRGQNVTFRCDPISEHNRLYWYRQTLGQGPEFLTYFQNEAQLEKSRLLSDRFSAERPKGSFSTLEIQRTEQGDSAMYLCASSLLDYGYAFGSGTRLTVV.

This clonotype showed up many times. This chain joins TRBV2 and TRBJ1-5; D call uncertain. V dropped 1 base and J dropped 6 bases, with 4 bases sitting between them. Germline CDR1 reads SNHLY; CDR2 reads FYNNEI. This CDR3 has 12 residues. The CDR3 loop is CASSEVVQPQHF. The CDR3 DNA follows: TGTGCCAGCAGTGAAGTTGTTCAGCCCCAGCATTTT.

The chain carries TRBV19 and TRBJ1-5; D not certain. CDR1 and CDR2 (germline): LNHDA, SQIVND (reference sequence). The CDR3 covers 14 residues. The V end was cut by 3 bases, the J end by 5 bases, with 11 bases between. Here the CDR3 DNA reads TGTGCCAGTAGTATCGTAGGGCTCGATCAGCCCCAGCATTTT. Its translation: CASSIVGLDQPQHF. Full variable domain (outside the CDR3, taken from reference TRBV19 and TRBJ1-5): DGGITQSPKYLFRKEGQNVTLSCEQNLNHDAMYWYRQDPGQGLRLIYYSQIVNDFQKGDIAEGYSVSREKKESFPLTVTSAQKNPTAFYLCASSIVGLDQPQHFGDGTRLSIL.

The genes are TRBV12-3 or TRBV12-4 and TRBJ2-3, with D possibly matching TRBD2 (6 bases). V was clipped by 4 bases and J by 3 bases, with 14 bases between them. This CDR3 comprises 15 residues. CDR3 coding DNA: TGTGCCAGCAGTTACGGGGGAAGGAAGACAGATACGCAGTATTTT. Translating gives CASSYGGRKTDTQYF.

The chain joins TRBV4-3 to TRBJ1-1, with D tentatively TRBD1 (5 bases). Trimming cost V 1 base and J 6 bases, with 9 bases left between them. The CDR3 runs to 13 residues. Germline CDR1 is LGHNA and CDR2 is YSLEER. In DNA form, the CDR3 reads TGCGCCAGCAGCCAAGGTAGGGGCTCTGAAGCTTTCTTT. Protein: CASSQGRGSEAFF.